A single sample gave rise to the 10 T cell receptor beta chains below, sequenced in a study of sequential checkpoint blockade in melanoma. Assay used: immunoSEQ multiplex PCR; TCRdb lists only in-frame clones, some missing. The data show more than 15,000 clones, around 75% seen once. Treatment meaning: randomized to nivolumab then ipilimumab (arm A) or the reverse (arm B). The sample here was CD8+ T cells sorted from blood (inferred from file names), taken from a patient given nivolumab and ipilimumab in sequence. The receptors originated from a human donor with melanoma.

The V gene is TRBV7-3, the J gene TRBJ2-7, with a weak D call TRBD1 (6 bases). Trimming took 0 bases from V and 3 from J, leaving 12 bases between them. Germline V gene data show CDR1 as SGHTA and CDR2 as FQGTGA. This CDR3 has 15 amino acids. CDR3 in DNA: TGTGCCAGCAGCTTAACAGCAGGGGACGTCTACGAGCAGTACTTC. Translation: CASSLTAGDVYEQYF.

CDR3 DNA: TGCAGCGTTGAAGACAATTGGGACAGGGGGTCTGGGGAGCTGTTTTTT. This codes for CSVEDNWDRGSGELFF. The chain carries TRBV29-1 and TRBJ2-2; 11 bases map to TRBD1. V lost 0 bases to trimming and J lost 8 bases; unmatched junction nucleotides: 8. CDR3 length equals 16 residues. Germline CDR1 SQVTM, CDR2 ANQGSEA.

The chain couples TRBV10-2 to TRBJ1-2; D is undetermined. This CDR3 has 13 residues. Trimming cost V 2 bases and J 4 bases, with 8 bases left between them. Germline CDR1 is WSHSY and CDR2 is SAAADI. The CDR3 DNA reads as TGCGCCAGCAGTGAGAACTCGGGCTATGGCTACACCTTC. Its translation is CASSENSGYGYTF.

This clone was counted once. This chain joins TRBV7-2 and TRBJ2-7; TRBD1 matches at 7 bases. CDR1 is SGHTA, CDR2 FQGNSA, per germline. The CDR3 extends over 15 amino acids. J lost 0 bases, V lost 2 bases, and 4 bases had no gene match. For the CDR3, the DNA is TGTGCCAGCAGCTTAAAATCAGGGGGCTCCTACGAGCAGTACTTC. This sequence encodes CASSLKSGGSYEQYF.

This clone was seen a few times. The chain employs TRBV19 and TRBJ1-5; D possibly corresponds to TRBD1 (5 bases). Per the germline V gene, CDR1 is LNHDA and CDR2 is SQIVND (reference sequence). The V and J ends lost 4 bases and 2 bases respectively, with 9 bases between them. This CDR3 has 14 residues. This CDR3 is CASSTAGGNQPQHF. CDR3 in DNA: TGTGCCAGTAGTACTGCGGGGGGCAATCAGCCCCAGCATTTT.

This clone is a singleton in its sample. The CDR3 DNA reads as TGTGCCAGCAACCCAAGGGGGCAATCGGGCAATCAGCCCCAGCATTTT. Translated: CASNPRGQSGNQPQHF. The gene calls are TRBV6-6 and TRBJ1-5; 7 nucleotides align to TRBD1. Germline CDR1 reads MNHNY; CDR2 reads SVGAGI (reference sequence). With V trimmed by 7 bases and J by 2 bases, 11 bases remained unmatched. This CDR3 spans 16 amino acids.

The chain employs TRBV4-1 and TRBJ1-1; 11 bases are a match to TRBD1. CDR3 length equals 17 residues. Trimming cost V 2 bases and J 1 base; bases outside gene matches: 6. Germline lookup yields CDR1 MGHRA and CDR2 YSYEKL. The CDR3 region is CASSQKGQGAENTEAFF. The CDR3 nucleotides read TGCGCCAGCAGCCAAAAAGGACAGGGGGCCGAGAACACTGAAGCTTTCTTT.

The chain recombines TRBV16 with TRBJ1-1; 9 nucleotides agree with TRBD1. V lost 2 bases and J lost 6; bases outside the gene matches: 7. This CDR3 is 15 amino acids long. Germline lookup yields CDR1 KGHSY and CDR2 FQNENV. CDR3 protein: CASSQRTGVDAEAFF. As DNA, the CDR3 is TGTGCCAGCAGCCAACGGACAGGGGTGGACGCTGAAGCTTTCTTT.

The chain links TRBV10-2 to TRBJ1-1, with D uncertain. The V gene lost 7 bases and the J gene lost 1 base, with 7 bases spanning the gap. Germline assignment: CDR1 WSHSY and CDR2 SAAADI. CDR3 size: 12 residues. CDR3 nucleotides: TGCGCCAGCAAGGCGGGGAACACTGAAGCTTTCTTT. Translation: CASKAGNTEAFF.

The chain joins TRBV6-5 to TRBJ2-7; weak D call: TRBD2 (6 bases). CDR1 is MNHEY, CDR2 SVGAGI, per germline. This CDR3 region has 14 residues. The germline V and J ends were trimmed by 5 bases and 5 bases, with 16 bases remaining between them. CDR3 nucleotide sequence: TGTGCCAGCAGTCCTGGACTACCTTCGAACGAGCAGTACTTC. It is translated as CASSPGLPSNEQYF.